This T cell receptor beta chain stems from a study of CD8 T cells in ankylosing spondylitis. V shed 1 base and J shed 1 base, with 11 bases lying between them. The CDR3 has 15 residues. Germline CDR1 reads SGHRS; CDR2 reads YFSETQ. TCRdb recomputed calls from the 5' RACE reads with MiXCR, one row per CDR3 protein. Altogether around 250,000 distinct CDR3 sequences are present, about 10% being singletons, with the ten largest covering roughly 6.8%. The sample holds many counts of this clonotype. V is TRBV5-1 and J is TRBJ1-1; D perhaps matches TRBD1 (5 bases). This clonotype was obtained from a male donor with ankylosing spondylitis or in good health (not recorded which). The sequenced material came from blood, either unsorted or a sorted T cell fraction (not recorded which). The CDR3 loop reads CASSLMQGGNTEAFF. The CDR3 DNA is TGCGCCAGCAGCTTGATGCAGGGCGGGAACACTGAAGCTTTCTTT.